These T cell receptor beta chains were read from a single sample in a study of blood T cells in healthy people across ages. Each CDR3 protein gets one entry after TCRdb re-called the 5' RACE reads with MiXCR. In the table there are about 640,000 distinct CDR3 sequences, around 54% of which are singletons. Sequencing was performed on blood. The source is a man aged 55-75 years in good health. Each CDR3 is given with its conserved first and last residue. The D gene is left open where the match is weak. The size of a clone is reported for some rows only, either as once, few or many, or as a class for expanded clones.

J gene | clone size | V gene | D gene | CDR3 protein | CDR3 DNA
TRBJ2-7 | . | TRBV5-1 | TRBD2 | CASSLALAGKEQYF | TGCGCCAGCAGCTTGGCTCTAGCGGGGAAGGAGCAGTACTTC
TRBJ2-1 | few | TRBV7-9 | . | CASSLAVEQEITNEQFF | TGTGCCAGCAGCTTAGCGGTAGAACAGGAAATAACCAATGAGCAGTTCTTC
TRBJ2-1 | . | TRBV20-1 | TRBD1 | CSLRTGVNYNEQFF | TGCAGTTTACGGACAGGGGTAAACTACAATGAGCAGTTCTTC
TRBJ1-4 | few | TRBV4-1 | . | CASSQLRQAPNEKLFF | TGCGCCAGCAGCCAGTTAAGACAGGCGCCTAATGAAAAACTGTTTTTT
TRBJ2-1 | . | TRBV20-1 | TRBD2 | CSARGTSGGDEQFF | TGCAGTGCTAGAGGGACTAGCGGGGGCGATGAGCAGTTCTTC
TRBJ2-1 | . | TRBV10-2 | . | CASRTGRAEIGEQFF | TGCGCCAGCAGGACGGGACGAGCGGAAATAGGTGAGCAGTTCTTC
TRBJ2-5 | . | TRBV4-2 | . | CASSQDWASAGETQYF | TGTGCCAGCAGCCAAGATTGGGCTAGCGCTGGGGAGACCCAGTACTTC
TRBJ2-2 | . | TRBV7-9 | . | CASSLDRTDNKQFF | TGTGCCAGCAGCTTAGACCGGACTGACAATAAGCAGTTTTTT
TRBJ1-5 | . | TRBV9 | . | CASSGAGWVQPQHF | TGTGCCAGCAGCGGAGCGGGGTGGGTTCAGCCCCAGCATTTT
TRBJ1-1 | . | TRBV10-2 | . | CASSDPGHTEAFF | TGCGCCAGCAGTGATCCTGGGCACACTGAAGCTTTCTTT
TRBJ1-2 | . | TRBV11-1 | TRBD1 | CASSWTGDANYGYTF | TGTGCCAGCAGCTGGACAGGGGATGCTAACTATGGCTACACCTTC
TRBJ1-4 | . | TRBV12-3/TRBV12-4 | . | CASSLVGTTNEKLFF | TGTGCCAGCAGTTTGGTAGGGACAACTAATGAAAAACTGTTTTTT
TRBJ1-2 | . | TRBV11-2 | . | CASSSPGGSHANGYTF | TGTGCCAGCAGCTCACCTGGGGGCAGTCACGCGAATGGCTACACCTTC
TRBJ1-2 | . | TRBV27 | TRBD1 | CASSVAGTGRCLYTF | TGTGCCAGCAGTGTCGCCGGGACAGGGAGATGTCTCTACACCTTC
TRBJ2-3 | . | TRBV4-1 | . | CASSLHLGGDTQYF | TGCGCCAGCAGCCTCCACTTGGGGGGAGATACGCAGTATTTT